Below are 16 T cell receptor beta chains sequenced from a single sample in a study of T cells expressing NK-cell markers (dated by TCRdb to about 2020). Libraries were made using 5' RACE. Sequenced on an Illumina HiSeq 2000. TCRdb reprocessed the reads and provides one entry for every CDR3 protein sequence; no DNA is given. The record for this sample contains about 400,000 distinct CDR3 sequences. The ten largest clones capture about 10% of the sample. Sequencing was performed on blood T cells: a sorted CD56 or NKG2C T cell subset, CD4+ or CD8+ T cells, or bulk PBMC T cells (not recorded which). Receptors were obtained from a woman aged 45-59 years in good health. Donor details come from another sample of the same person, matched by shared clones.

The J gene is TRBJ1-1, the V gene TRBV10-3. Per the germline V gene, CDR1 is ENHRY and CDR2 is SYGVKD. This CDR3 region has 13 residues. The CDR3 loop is CAIKLAERLEAFF.

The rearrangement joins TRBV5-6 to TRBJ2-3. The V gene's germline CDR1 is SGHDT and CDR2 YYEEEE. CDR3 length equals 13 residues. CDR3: CASSHTSTDTQYF.

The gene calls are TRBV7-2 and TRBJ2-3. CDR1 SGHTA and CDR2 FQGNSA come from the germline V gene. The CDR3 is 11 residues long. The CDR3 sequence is CASSSRRTQYF.

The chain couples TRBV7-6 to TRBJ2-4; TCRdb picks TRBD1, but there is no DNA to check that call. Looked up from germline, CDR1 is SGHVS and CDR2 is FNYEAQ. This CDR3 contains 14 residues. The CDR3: CASSPGTSKNIQYF.

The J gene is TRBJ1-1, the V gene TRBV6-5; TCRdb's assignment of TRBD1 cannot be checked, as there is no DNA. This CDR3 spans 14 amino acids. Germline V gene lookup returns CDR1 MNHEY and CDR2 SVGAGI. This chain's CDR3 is CASSYSKGGPEAFF.

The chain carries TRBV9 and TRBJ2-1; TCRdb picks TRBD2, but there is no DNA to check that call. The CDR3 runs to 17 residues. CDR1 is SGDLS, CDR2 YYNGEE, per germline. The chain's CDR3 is CASSVDPPAGVRNEQFF.

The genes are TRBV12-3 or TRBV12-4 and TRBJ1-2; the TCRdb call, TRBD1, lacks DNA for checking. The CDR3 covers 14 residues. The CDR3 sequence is CASSSLDRGNGYTF.

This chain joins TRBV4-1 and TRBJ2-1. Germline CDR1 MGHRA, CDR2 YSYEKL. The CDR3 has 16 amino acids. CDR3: CASSQEEADSYNEQFF.

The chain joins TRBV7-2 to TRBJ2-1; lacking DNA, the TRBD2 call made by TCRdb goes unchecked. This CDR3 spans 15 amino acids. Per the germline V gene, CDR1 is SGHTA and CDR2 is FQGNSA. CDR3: CASSWTSGSQNEQFF.

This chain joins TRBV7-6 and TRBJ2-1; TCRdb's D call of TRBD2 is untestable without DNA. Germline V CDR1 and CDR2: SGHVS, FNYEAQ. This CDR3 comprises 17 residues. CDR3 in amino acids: CASSLDGSGSSYNEQFF.

This CDR3 is CASSPGTDSPLHF. This chain links TRBV12-3 or TRBV12-4 with TRBJ1-6; there is no DNA to check the TCRdb D call of TRBD1. The CDR3 covers 13 residues.

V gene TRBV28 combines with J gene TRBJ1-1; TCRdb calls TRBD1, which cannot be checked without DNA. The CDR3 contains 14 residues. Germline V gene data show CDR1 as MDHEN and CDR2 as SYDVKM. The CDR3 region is CASSTGQFNTEAFF.

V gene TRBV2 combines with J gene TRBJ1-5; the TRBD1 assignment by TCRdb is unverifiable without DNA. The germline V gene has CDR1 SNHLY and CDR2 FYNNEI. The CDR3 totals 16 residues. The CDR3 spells CASTRRGQGTNQPQHF.

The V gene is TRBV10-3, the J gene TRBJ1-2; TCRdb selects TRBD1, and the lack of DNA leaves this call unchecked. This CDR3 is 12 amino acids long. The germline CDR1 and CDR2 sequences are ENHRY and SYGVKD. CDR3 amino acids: CAISGQGNGYTF.

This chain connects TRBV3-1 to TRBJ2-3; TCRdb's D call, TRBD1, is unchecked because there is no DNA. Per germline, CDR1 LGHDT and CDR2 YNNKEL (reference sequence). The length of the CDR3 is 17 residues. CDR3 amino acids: CASSHDLAGPATDTQYF.

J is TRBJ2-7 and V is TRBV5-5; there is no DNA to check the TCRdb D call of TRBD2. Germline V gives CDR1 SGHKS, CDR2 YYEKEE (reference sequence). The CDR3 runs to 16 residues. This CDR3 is CASSLAASGRIWEQYF. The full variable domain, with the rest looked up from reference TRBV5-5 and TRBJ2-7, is DAGVTQSPTHLIKTRGQQVTLRCSPISGHKSVSWYQQVLGQGPQFIFQYYEKEERGRGNFPDRFSARQFPNYSSELNVNALLLGDSALYLCASSLAASGRIWEQYFGPGTRLTVT.